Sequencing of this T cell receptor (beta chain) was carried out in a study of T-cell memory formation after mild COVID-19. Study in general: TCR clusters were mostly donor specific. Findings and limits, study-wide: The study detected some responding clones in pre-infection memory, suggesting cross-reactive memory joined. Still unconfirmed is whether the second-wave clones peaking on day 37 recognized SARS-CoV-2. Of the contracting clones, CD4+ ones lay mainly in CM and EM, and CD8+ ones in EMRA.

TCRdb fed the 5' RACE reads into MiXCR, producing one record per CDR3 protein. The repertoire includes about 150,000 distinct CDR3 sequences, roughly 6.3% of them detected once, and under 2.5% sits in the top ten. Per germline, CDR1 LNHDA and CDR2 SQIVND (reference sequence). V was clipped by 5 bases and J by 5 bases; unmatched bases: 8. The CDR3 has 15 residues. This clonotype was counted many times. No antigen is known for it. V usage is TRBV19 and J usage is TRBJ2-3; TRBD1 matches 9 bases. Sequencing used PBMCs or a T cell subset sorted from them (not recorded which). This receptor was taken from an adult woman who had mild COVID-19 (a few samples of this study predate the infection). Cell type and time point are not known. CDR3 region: CASSRGDRAGDTQYF. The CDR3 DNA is TGTGCCAGTAGTCGGGGGGACAGGGCCGGAGATACGCAGTATTTT.